Listed below are T cell receptor beta chains from one sample, sequenced in a study. TCRdb re-derived calls from the 5' RACE reads in MiXCR, one entry per CDR3 protein. The table lists 8,500 to 14,000 distinct CDR3 sequences, around 49% of them singletons. Material: tumor-infiltrating naive CD4+ T cells sorted from the breast tumor. These receptors were taken from a female donor with breast cancer. The CDR3 runs from the conserved cysteine through the conserved F or W. Each record gives: D gene, V gene, J gene, clone size, CDR3 protein, CDR3 DNA. The D gene is left open where the match is weak. Clone size appears in some rows only: once, few, many, or a class for an expanded clone.

D: .
V: TRBV5-1
J: TRBJ1-2
size: .
CDR3: CASRGGRGNYGYTF
DNA: TGCGCCAGCAGAGGGGGGCGCGGTAACTATGGCTACACCTTC

D: .
V: TRBV10-3
J: TRBJ2-5
size: .
CDR3: CAISGGDYQETQYF
DNA: TGTGCCATCAGTGGGGGGGACTACCAAGAGACCCAGTACTTC

D: .
V: TRBV12-3/TRBV12-4
J: TRBJ2-5
size: .
CDR3: CASSPGQPETQYF
DNA: TGTGCCAGCAGTCCCGGGCAGCCGGAGACCCAGTACTTC

D: TRBD1
V: TRBV19
J: TRBJ2-7
size: few
CDR3: CASSIGQGSYEQYF
DNA: TGTGCCAGTAGTATCGGACAGGGGTCCTACGAGCAGTACTTC

D: .
V: TRBV10-3
J: TRBJ2-1
size: few
CDR3: CATSSAAYNEQFF
DNA: TGTGCCACTTCAAGCGCAGCCTACAATGAGCAGTTCTTC

D: TRBD1
V: TRBV5-1
J: TRBJ2-5
size: .
CDR3: CASSFQGAETQYF
DNA: TGCGCCAGCAGTTTTCAGGGGGCAGAGACCCAGTACTTC

D: .
V: TRBV12-3/TRBV12-4
J: TRBJ2-1
size: .
CDR3: CASSKRLSSSYNEQFF
DNA: TGTGCCAGCAGTAAACGACTGTCGAGCTCCTACAATGAGCAGTTCTTC

D: .
V: TRBV4-3
J: TRBJ2-1
size: few
CDR3: CASSLEWEVENEQFF
DNA: TGCGCCAGCAGCCTCGAATGGGAAGTGGAAAATGAGCAGTTCTTC

D: TRBD2
V: TRBV6-5
J: TRBJ2-7
size: few
CDR3: CASAHSWGGSIDEQYF
DNA: TGTGCCAGCGCCCATTCATGGGGCGGGAGTATCGACGAGCAGTACTTC

D: .
V: TRBV7-3
J: TRBJ2-2
size: few
CDR3: CASSRNTGELFF
DNA: TGTGCCAGCAGCCGGAACACCGGGGAGCTGTTTTTT

D: TRBD2
V: TRBV4-2
J: TRBJ2-2
size: .
CDR3: CASSQARLAMNTGELFF
DNA: TGTGCCAGCAGCCAAGCCAGACTAGCTATGAACACCGGGGAGCTGTTTTTT

D: TRBD1
V: TRBV28
J: TRBJ1-1
size: .
CDR3: CASVARTGKYTEAFF
DNA: TGTGCCAGCGTAGCTCGGACAGGGAAGTACACTGAAGCTTTCTTT

D: .
V: TRBV7-2
J: TRBJ1-3
size: .
CDR3: CASSSNTMGGLSGNTIYF
DNA: TGTGCCAGCAGCTCGAATACGATGGGCGGACTCTCTGGAAACACCATATATTTT

D: TRBD2
V: TRBV20-1
J: TRBJ2-3
size: .
CDR3: CSARTGLAGTTDTQYF
DNA: TGCAGTGCCCGGACAGGACTAGCGGGAACCACAGATACGCAGTATTTT

D: .
V: TRBV12-3/TRBV12-4
J: TRBJ2-7
size: .
CDR3: CASSKDVAYEQYF
DNA: TGTGCCAGCAGTAAGGACGTCGCCTACGAGCAGTACTTC

D: .
V: TRBV7-2
J: TRBJ1-2
size: .
CDR3: CASSPQHWSYTF
DNA: TGTGCCAGCAGCCCCCAGCATTGGTCCTACACCTTC

D: TRBD1
V: TRBV5-1
J: TRBJ1-5
size: .
CDR3: CASSFSGGGNQPQHF
DNA: TGCGCCAGCAGCTTTTCAGGGGGCGGCAATCAGCCCCAGCATTTT

D: TRBD1
V: TRBV4-2
J: TRBJ2-7
size: .
CDR3: CASSRDSSYEQYF
DNA: TGTGCCAGCAGCCGGGACAGCTCCTACGAGCAGTACTTC